Listed below are T cell receptor beta chains from one sample, sequenced in a study of T cell responses to AZD1222 COVID-19 vaccine. TCRdb keeps only in-frame clones here, not all; method: immunoSEQ multiplex PCR. The sample carries about 150,000 clones, 90% recorded once. Sample: peripheral blood, taken on day 0 of AZD1222 vaccination. The receptors come from an adult in good health. Each CDR3 is given with its conserved first and last residue. The order of the fields is D gene, J gene, V gene, CDR3 length, clone size, CDR3 protein, CDR3 DNA. The D gene is left open where the match is weak. Not every row has a clone size; where given, it reads once, few, many or a size class.

d_gene: .
j_gene: TRBJ1-1
v_gene: TRBV20-1
len: 11
abundance: .
CDR3aa: CSARDVTEAFF
CDR3nt: TGCAGTGCTAGAGATGTCACTGAAGCTTTCTTT

d_gene: .
j_gene: TRBJ1-3
v_gene: TRBV29-1
len: 13
abundance: .
CDR3aa: CSADSSSGNTIYF
CDR3nt: TGCAGCGCCGACAGTAGCTCTGGAAACACCATATATTTT

d_gene: TRBD2
j_gene: TRBJ2-1
v_gene: TRBV3-1/TRBV3-2
len: 14
abundance: many
CDR3aa: CASRPGLALNEQFF
CDR3nt: TGTGCCAGCAGACCGGGACTAGCGTTAAATGAGCAGTTCTTC

d_gene: TRBD1
j_gene: TRBJ2-2
v_gene: TRBV28
len: 17
abundance: .
CDR3aa: CASSVGTGTLNTGELFF
CDR3nt: TGTGCCAGCAGTGTAGGGACAGGGACCTTGAACACCGGGGAGCTGTTTTTT

d_gene: .
j_gene: TRBJ1-4
v_gene: TRBV4-2
len: 14
abundance: .
CDR3aa: CASSQSSDIEKLFF
CDR3nt: TGTGCCAGCAGCCAATCTTCGGATATTGAAAAACTGTTTTTT

d_gene: .
j_gene: TRBJ2-5
v_gene: TRBV5-1
len: 15
abundance: once
CDR3aa: CASSLNGGYRGTQYF
CDR3nt: TGCGCCAGCAGCTTAAACGGAGGATACAGAGGGACCCAGTACTTC

d_gene: .
j_gene: TRBJ1-5
v_gene: TRBV2
len: 14
abundance: .
CDR3aa: CASSQRISNQPQHF
CDR3nt: TGTGCCAGCAGCCAGCGTATTAGCAATCAGCCCCAGCATTTT

d_gene: .
j_gene: TRBJ2-3
v_gene: TRBV13
len: 16
abundance: .
CDR3aa: CASSLGLWSTTDTQYF
CDR3nt: TGTGCCAGCAGCTTAGGCCTATGGTCGACTACAGATACGCAGTATTTT

d_gene: TRBD2
j_gene: TRBJ2-3
v_gene: TRBV6-2/TRBV6-3
len: 18
abundance: .
CDR3aa: CASSYSTLVREGEDTQYF
CDR3nt: TGTGCCAGCAGTTACTCTACGCTCGTGCGGGAGGGTGAAGATACGCAGTATTTT

d_gene: .
j_gene: TRBJ1-5
v_gene: TRBV5-5
len: 13
abundance: .
CDR3aa: CASSRTPDQPQHF
CDR3nt: TGTGCCAGCAGCAGGACCCCGGATCAGCCCCAGCATTTT

d_gene: .
j_gene: TRBJ2-2
v_gene: TRBV24-1
len: 17
abundance: .
CDR3aa: CATSDFPVGGRTGELFF
CDR3nt: TGTGCCACCAGTGATTTCCCGGTTGGGGGGCGTACCGGGGAGCTGTTTTTT

d_gene: TRBD1
j_gene: TRBJ1-2
v_gene: TRBV6-2/TRBV6-3
len: 13
abundance: .
CDR3aa: CASSFGQGRGYTF
CDR3nt: TGTGCCAGCAGTTTTGGACAGGGTCGTGGCTACACCTTC

d_gene: .
j_gene: TRBJ1-5
v_gene: TRBV2
len: 13
abundance: .
CDR3aa: CASGSDGNQPQHF
CDR3nt: TGTGCCAGCGGTTCAGACGGCAATCAGCCCCAGCATTTT

d_gene: .
j_gene: TRBJ1-2
v_gene: TRBV25-1
len: 14
abundance: .
CDR3aa: CASRPPGPGIGYTF
CDR3nt: TGTGCCAGCAGACCACCGGGACCTGGCATTGGCTACACCTTC

d_gene: .
j_gene: TRBJ2-2
v_gene: TRBV27
len: 11
abundance: .
CDR3aa: CASTNTGELFF
CDR3nt: TGTGCCAGCACCAACACCGGGGAGCTGTTTTTT

d_gene: .
j_gene: TRBJ1-1
v_gene: TRBV6-5
len: 13
abundance: .
CDR3aa: CASIGDTNTEAFF
CDR3nt: TGTGCCAGCATTGGGGATACAAACACTGAAGCTTTCTTT

d_gene: .
j_gene: TRBJ1-6
v_gene: TRBV28
len: 14
abundance: .
CDR3aa: CASRRGRGWSPLHF
CDR3nt: TGTGCCAGCAGGCGAGGCAGGGGTTGGTCACCCCTCCACTTT

d_gene: .
j_gene: TRBJ1-4
v_gene: TRBV6-1
len: 15
abundance: .
CDR3aa: CASSDFRGINEKLFF
CDR3nt: TGTGCCAGCAGTGATTTCAGGGGTATTAATGAAAAACTGTTTTTT

d_gene: .
j_gene: TRBJ1-2
v_gene: TRBV6-5
len: 12
abundance: .
CDR3aa: CASSRTTYGYTF
CDR3nt: TGTGCCAGCAGCAGGACGACCTATGGCTACACCTTC

d_gene: .
j_gene: TRBJ1-3
v_gene: TRBV7-9
len: 15
abundance: .
CDR3aa: CASSLEGVSGNTIYF
CDR3nt: TGTGCCAGCAGCTTAGAAGGGGTCTCTGGAAACACCATATATTTT